The 30 T cell receptor beta chains reported below all come from one sample, sequenced in a study of human T cells and chemical hapten exposure. TCRdb fed the RACE reads into MiXCR, producing one record per CDR3 protein. The sample includes roughly 200,000 distinct CDR3 sequences, around 25% seen only once; the top ten take 2% to 2.5%. Time point denoted: patch test 3, about 24 weeks after DPC sensitization. Treatment denoted: therapeutic diphenylcyclopropenone sensitization with weekly scalp DPC. Here the sequenced sample was whole blood, taken in connection with sensitization to the hapten diphenylcyclopropenone (DPC). These receptor sequences come from a middle-aged woman with alopecia areata. Some clones in this sample may be carry-over from other donors' samples.

This clonotype came up a few times. The gene calls are TRBV6-2 or TRBV6-3 and TRBJ1-5; D is undetermined. The germline V gene encodes CDR1 MNHEY and CDR2 SVGEGT. The CDR3 runs 13 residues. With 10 bases removed from V and 1 base from J, the gap between germline ends came to 11 bases. The CDR3 coding sequence is TGTGCCACCACTCCTTGGAGCAATCAGCCCCAGCATTTT. This gives the protein CATTPWSNQPQHF.

This clonotype has more than one count but fewer than ten. The V and J genes are TRBV7-6 and TRBJ2-3; 8 bases are a match to TRBD1. V lost 5 bases and J lost 11; bases outside the gene matches: 9. In germline, CDR1 is SGHVS, CDR2 FNYEAQ. This CDR3 region has 13 residues. CDR3 region: CASSPMDRARQYF. CDR3 sequence (DNA): TGTGCCAGCAGCCCCATGGACAGGGCTCGGCAGTATTTT.

This chain joins TRBV7-3 and TRBJ2-7, with TRBD1 identical over 7 bases. Germline V CDR1 and CDR2: SGHTA, FQGTGA. The ends lost 5 bases at V and 3 bases at J; junction bases unmatched: 4. The CDR3 length is 13 residues. CDR3 residues: CASSKGQSYEQYF. The CDR3 DNA reads as TGTGCCAGCAGCAAGGGACAGAGCTACGAGCAGTACTTC.

This chain connects TRBV7-2 to TRBJ2-1, with 15 bases identical to TRBD2. This CDR3 is 15 amino acids long. CDR1 SGHTA and CDR2 FQGNSA come from the germline V gene. The V gene end was trimmed by 5 bases and the J gene end by 7 bases; junction bases not matched to a gene: 3. CDR3 nucleotides: TGTGCCAGCAGCCGGACTAGCGGGAGGGTAAATGAGCAGTTCTTC. Amino acid sequence: CASSRTSGRVNEQFF.

The rearrangement links TRBV13 to TRBJ1-1; D is unresolved. V gave up 7 bases and J gave up 3 bases, with 12 bases separating them. The CDR3 loop spans 13 amino acids. In germline, CDR1 is PRHDT, CDR2 FYEKMQ (reference sequence). The CDR3 nucleotides read TGTGCCAGCACCCTAGTAGGGCACACTGAAGCTTTCTTT. Translation: CASTLVGHTEAFF.

In its sample, this clonotype was seen many times. The rearrangement links TRBV7-9 to TRBJ2-5; 12 bases are a match to TRBD1. This CDR3 is built from 15 residues. Per the germline V gene, CDR1 is SEHNR and CDR2 is FQNEAQ (reference sequence). V gave up 4 bases and J gave up 5 bases; unmatched junction bases: 5. CDR3 sequence reads: CASSSSGTGGETQYF. The CDR3 coding sequence is TGTGCCAGCAGCTCGTCCGGGACAGGGGGCGAGACCCAGTACTTC.

This CDR3 is CSAEPGLAGEADTQYF. DNA for the CDR3: TGCAGTGCTGAACCGGGACTAGCGGGAGAGGCAGATACGCAGTATTTT. The chain combines TRBV20-1 with TRBJ2-3, with 14 bases matching TRBD2. Trimming at V came to 5 bases and at J to 4 bases, leaving 8 bases not matched to a gene. CDR3 length: 16 residues. CDR1 is DFQATT and CDR2 is SNEGSKA in the germline V gene (reference sequence).

The gene calls are TRBV12-3 or TRBV12-4 and TRBJ2-1; TRBD2 is a possible D gene (5 bases). With 2 bases removed from V and 9 bases from J, the gap between germline ends came to 11 bases. The CDR3 length is 13 residues. In DNA form, the CDR3 reads TGTGCCAGCAGTTTATTGGCTGGGAGTGAGCAGTTCTTC. This codes for CASSLLAGSEQFF.

Note on this clonotype: Germline and junction disagree at one end, which may indicate a read error. The chain combines TRBV28 with TRBJ1-6, with no clear D. Germline CDR1 reads MDHEN; CDR2 reads SYDVKM. CDR3 length: 14 amino acids. For the CDR3, the DNA is TGTTCCAGCAGCCCCCCGGTGGATAATTCACCCCTCCACTTT. It specifies CSSSPPVDNSPLHF. The whole variable domain, remainder taken from reference TRBV28 and TRBJ1-6, is DVKVTQSSRYLVKRTGEKVFLECVQDMDHENMFWYRQDPGLGLRLIYFSYDVKMKEKGDIPEGYSVSREKKERFSLILESASTNQTSMYLCSSSPPVDNSPLHFGNGTRLTVT.

The CDR3 DNA follows: TGCGCCAGCAGATTACTAGCCTACAATGAGCAGTTCTTC. It specifies CASRLLAYNEQFF. The chain couples TRBV5-1 to TRBJ2-1, with a tentative D call TRBD2 (5 bases). V lost 5 bases and J 2 bases, leaving 8 bases between the germline ends. Germline assignment: CDR1 SGHRS and CDR2 YFSETQ. The CDR3 spans 13 residues.

The chain uses TRBV7-2 and TRBJ2-7, with D hard to call. This CDR3 comprises 15 residues. V was cut by 1 base and J by 0 bases, with 10 bases left in between. In germline, CDR1 is SGHTA, CDR2 FQGNSA. CDR3 sequence reads: CASSLVSTDSYEQYF. DNA of the CDR3: TGTGCCAGCAGCTTAGTATCGACGGACTCCTACGAGCAGTACTTC. Full variable domain (rest looked up from reference TRBV7-2 and TRBJ2-7): GAGVSQSPSNKVTEKGKDVELRCDPISGHTALYWYRQSLGQGLEFLIYFQGNSAPDKSGLPSDRFSAERTGGSVSTLTIQRTQQEDSAVYLCASSLVSTDSYEQYFGPGTRLTVT.

This clonotype has a count of ten or more. This chain connects TRBV6-2 or TRBV6-3 to TRBJ1-5, with D possibly TRBD1 on 5 matching bases. Trimming pared 0 bases from V and 2 bases from J, leaving 11 bases between. This CDR3 is built from 16 residues. Germline V lookup: CDR1 MNHEY, CDR2 SVGEGT. CDR3 sequence reads: CASSYSRGYGNQPQHF. CDR3 in DNA: TGTGCCAGCAGTTACTCGAGGGGTTACGGCAATCAGCCCCAGCATTTT.

The J gene is TRBJ2-5, the V gene TRBV9; the D gene is possibly TRBD2 (5 bases). This CDR3 comprises 15 residues. The germline V gene has CDR1 SGDLS and CDR2 YYNGEE. Trimming stripped 0 bases from V and 4 bases from J, with 13 bases between. The CDR3 is CASSVGTPGGETQYF. The CDR3 nucleotides read TGTGCCAGCAGCGTAGGAACTCCCGGAGGAGAGACCCAGTACTTC. Based on the CDR3 plus reference TRBV9 and TRBJ2-5, the full variable domain is DSGVTQTPKHLITATGQRVTLRCSPRSGDLSVYWYQQSLDQGLQFLIQYYNGEERAKGNILERFSAQQFPDLHSELNLSSLELGDSALYFCASSVGTPGGETQYFGPGTRLLVL.

The chain has TRBV7-2 and TRBJ2-7, with D hard to call. Germline assignment: CDR1 SGHTA and CDR2 FQGNSA. CDR3 length: 15 residues. V shed 6 bases and J shed 0 bases, with 15 bases lying between them. The CDR3: CASSWTARSSYEQYF. CDR3 DNA sequence: TGTGCCAGCAGTTGGACCGCTCGCAGCTCCTACGAGCAGTACTTC.

This clonotype was seen only a few times. The chain couples TRBV5-5 to TRBJ1-1, with TRBD1 identical over 9 bases. V lost 2 bases and J lost 3; bases outside the gene matches: 8. CDR1 and CDR2 from the germline V gene are SGHKS and YYEKEE (reference sequence). The CDR3 extends over 16 amino acids. The chain's CDR3 is CASSLLPTGGYTEAFF. CDR3 DNA: TGTGCCAGCAGCTTACTCCCCACAGGGGGCTACACTGAAGCTTTCTTT.

The chain carries TRBV6-4 and TRBJ2-3, with D perhaps matching TRBD1 or TRBD2 (5 bases each). CDR3 length: 15 residues. The germline gives CDR1 MRHNA, CDR2 SNTAGT. Trimming cost V 6 bases and J 1 base, with 14 bases left between them. CDR3 amino acids: CASSHSLGGTDTQYF. CDR3 nucleotides: TGTGCCAGCAGCCACAGCCTGGGGGGCACAGATACGCAGTATTTT.

The chain recombines TRBV12-3 or TRBV12-4 with TRBJ2-3; D unclear. This CDR3 is built from 14 residues. V was trimmed by 0 bases and J by 6 bases, leaving 10 bases between them. This CDR3 reads CASSLAPPGDTQYF. The CDR3 DNA reads TGTGCCAGCAGTTTAGCGCCCCCCGGGGATACGCAGTATTTT.

Regarding this clonotype: One end of the junction is discordant with germline, which a read error may explain. J is TRBJ2-7 and V is TRBV7-2; 8 positions agree with TRBD2. CDR3 length: 16 amino acids. CDR1 and CDR2 (germline): SGHTA, FQGNSA. The CDR3 DNA reads as TGTGTCAGCAGCTTTGGCTTTCCCGGGACTAGCTACGAGCAGTACTTC. Protein sequence: CVSSFGFPGTSYEQYF.

The rearrangement links TRBV6-2 or TRBV6-3 to TRBJ2-1; 11 bases fit TRBD2. V shed 7 bases, J shed 3 bases, and the junction held 5 bases outside the gene matches. From germline, CDR1 is MNHEY and CDR2 SVGEGT. The CDR3 spans 15 residues. CDR3 nucleotide sequence: TGTGCCAGCACCCGCGGGACTAGCGGCTACAATGAGCAGTTCTTC. Amino acids: CASTRGTSGYNEQFF.

The V call is TRBV7-9, the J call TRBJ1-1; possibly TRBD1 for D (5 bases). The CDR3 has 12 amino acids. Germline V lookup: CDR1 SEHNR, CDR2 FQNEAQ (reference sequence). Trimming removed 5 bases from V and 6 bases from J, with 10 bases in between. The CDR3 DNA reads as TGTGCCAGCAGCGATGGGGGAGCTGAAGCTTTCTTT. It translates to CASSDGGAEAFF.

This clonotype was detected many times. This sequence joins TRBV29-1 and TRBJ2-1; D possibly corresponds to TRBD1 (6 bases). Germline CDR1 reads SQVTM; CDR2 reads ANQGSEA. Trimming removed 3 bases at V and 5 bases at J, with 11 bases between. The CDR3 contains 13 residues. CDR3 in amino acids: CSVDRQGHNEQFF. The CDR3, as DNA: TGCAGCGTTGATCGGCAGGGGCACAATGAGCAGTTCTTC.

This clonotype was counted only a few times. The chain is built from TRBV6-5 and TRBJ2-7; D is possibly TRBD1 (6 bases). The CDR3 extends over 14 amino acids. Between the trimmed V and J ends, which lost 2 bases and 3 bases, there was a span of 11 bases. Germline assignment: CDR1 MNHEY and CDR2 SVGAGI. The CDR3 reads CASSYGQGSYEQYF. The CDR3 nucleotides are TGTGCCAGCAGTTACGGGCAGGGGAGCTACGAGCAGTACTTC.

The V gene is TRBV7-2, the J gene TRBJ1-5, with D maybe TRBD1 (6 bases). This CDR3 is built from 14 residues. The V and J ends lost 1 base and 2 bases respectively, with 6 bases between them. Germline V CDR1 and CDR2: SGHTA, FQGNSA. The CDR3, as DNA: TGTGCCAGCAGCTTAGGGGGGCGCAATCAGCCCCAGCATTTT. Translating gives CASSLGGRNQPQHF.

J is TRBJ1-1 and V is TRBV10-3; D not certain. CDR3 length: 14 amino acids. Germline CDR1 is ENHRY and CDR2 is SYGVKD. Trimming shortened V by 10 bases and J by 0 bases, and 15 bases separated the two germline ends. The CDR3 reads CARPWTGMNTEAFF. CDR3 DNA sequence: TGTGCCAGACCCTGGACGGGCATGAACACTGAAGCTTTCTTT.

This clonotype occurred a few times. The V call is TRBV20-1, the J call TRBJ2-5; 9 bases line up with TRBD1. V lost 3 bases, J lost 1 base, and 3 bases stayed unmatched. The length of the CDR3 is 14 residues. Germline-derived CDR1 and CDR2 are DFQATT and SNEGSKA (reference sequence). The DNA for the CDR3 is TGCAGTGCTAGGACAGGGGGGACCCAAGAGACCCAGTACTTC. It specifies CSARTGGTQETQYF.

This clonotype was picked up a small number of times. The chain couples TRBV28 to TRBJ2-5; D gene ambiguous. The germline V gene has CDR1 MDHEN and CDR2 SYDVKM. This CDR3 has 16 amino acids. Trimming removed 3 bases from V and 5 bases from J, with 19 bases in between. CDR3 sequence reads: CASSLMGSMLIETQYF. The CDR3 coding sequence is TGTGCCAGCAGTTTGATGGGGTCAATGTTAATCGAGACCCAGTACTTC.

V and J are TRBV6-1 and TRBJ2-7; 10 bases match TRBD2. This CDR3 spans 15 amino acids. The trim removed 1 base at V and 4 bases at J, leaving 4 bases unmatched. In germline, CDR1 is MNHNS, CDR2 SASEGT. Written as DNA, the CDR3 is TGTGCCAGCAGTGAAGGAAGCGGGAGGGAATACGAGCAGTACTTC. Translating it yields CASSEGSGREYEQYF.

The chain carries TRBV7-2 and TRBJ2-7; D is perhaps TRBD2 (5 bases). This CDR3 has 15 amino acids. The germline V gene has CDR1 SGHTA and CDR2 FQGNSA. V lost 1 base to trimming and J lost 4 bases, with 14 bases between them. As DNA, the CDR3 is TGTGCCAGCAGCTTAGACGGTGGGAGTCGGTACGAGCAGTACTTC. It is translated as CASSLDGGSRYEQYF.

Only a few counts were recorded for this clonotype. The chain carries TRBV5-5 and TRBJ2-7; D gene uncertain. The V gene lost 1 base and the J gene lost 5 bases, with 7 bases spanning the gap. In germline, CDR1 is SGHKS, CDR2 YYEKEE (reference sequence). CDR3 length: 12 amino acids. The CDR3 bases are TGTGCCAGCAGCTTGTTCGGCGACGAGCAGTACTTC. This encodes CASSLFGDEQYF.

This chain links TRBV9 with TRBJ2-7; TRBD2 agrees at 15 bases. The CDR3 runs to 18 residues. Trimming cost V 7 bases and J 5 bases; bases outside gene matches: 16. Per the germline V gene, CDR1 is SGDLS and CDR2 is YYNGEE. The DNA of the CDR3 is TGTGCCAGCGTCACCGGGGGGGTAGGGACTAGCGGGAGGCACGAGCAGTACTTC. Translation: CASVTGGVGTSGRHEQYF.